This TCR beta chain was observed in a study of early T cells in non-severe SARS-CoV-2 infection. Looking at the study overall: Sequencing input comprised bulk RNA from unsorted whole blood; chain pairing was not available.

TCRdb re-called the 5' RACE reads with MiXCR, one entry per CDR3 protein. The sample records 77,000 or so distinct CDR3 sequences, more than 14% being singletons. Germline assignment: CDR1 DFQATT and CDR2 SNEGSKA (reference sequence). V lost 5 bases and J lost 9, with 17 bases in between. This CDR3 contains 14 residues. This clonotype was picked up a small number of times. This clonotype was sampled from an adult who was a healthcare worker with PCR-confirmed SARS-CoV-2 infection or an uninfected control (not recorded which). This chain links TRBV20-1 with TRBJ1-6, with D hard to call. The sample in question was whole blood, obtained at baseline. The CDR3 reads CSASSYMGTSPLHF. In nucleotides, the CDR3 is TGCAGTGCTTCCAGTTATATGGGAACTTCACCCCTCCACTTT.